This T cell receptor (beta chain) originates from a study of identical twins. General study points: Its conclusions, products of cross-sectional statistical analysis, did not come from following the same donors.

TCRdb fed the 5' RACE reads into MiXCR, producing one record per CDR3 protein. The sample comprises more than 650,000 distinct CDR3 sequences, around 6% of which are singletons, and under 2% rests with the top ten. Every sampled donor was Caucasian and healthy. Germline assignment: CDR1 DFQATT and CDR2 SNEGSKA (reference sequence). This CDR3 contains 13 residues. Trimming removed 4 bases at V and 2 bases at J, with 11 bases between. In regard to this clonotype: Its antigen is currently unknown.

Sequenced material: naive T cells sorted from blood. This clonotype was obtained from a young man in good health. The chain uses TRBV20-1 and TRBJ1-1, with D unresolved. This chain's CDR3 is CSAKGQQNTEAFF. CDR3 bases: TGCAGTGCTAAAGGGCAGCAAAACACTGAAGCTTTCTTT.